This T cell receptor (beta chain) was sequenced in a study of technical replicates of blood from a few donors. Only in-frame clones appear in the TCRdb table, and some are missing; sequencing was by immunoSEQ multiplex PCR. The sample gives around 95,000 clones, roughly 94% of which show up once; about 0.25% is in the top ten. CDR3 length: 15 amino acids. From germline, CDR1 is SGHNT and CDR2 YYREEE (reference sequence). Trimming took 0 bases from V and 1 from J, leaving 7 bases between them. The sequencing sample was made of T cells isolated from PBMCs. The TCR originated in a human donor in good health. The chain links TRBV5-4 to TRBJ2-2; D is undetermined. This CDR3 is CASSLDRWNTGELFF. The CDR3 bases are TGTGCCAGCAGCTTGGATCGTTGGAACACCGGGGAGCTGTTTTTT.